The rows below give T cell receptor beta chains drawn from one sample of a study of cytomegalovirus exposure and HLA in healthy donors. Assay used: immunoSEQ multiplex PCR; TCRdb lists only in-frame clones, some missing. The top ten clones hold 12% of a sample with about 250,000 clones, roughly 87% of them seen once. The sequenced sample was PBMCs. The receptors were sampled from a man aged 18 to 29 in good health and CMV-seropositive. CDR3s include the opening cysteine and the closing phenylalanine or tryptophan. The D gene is left open where the match is weak. Some rows mark clone size as missing; the rest say once, few, many or name a class of expanded clone.

CDR3 protein: CASRLNYEQYF; CDR3 DNA: TGTGCCAGCAGGCTTAACTACGAGCAGTACTTC; D gene: -; V gene: TRBV28; clone size: -; J gene: TRBJ2-7
CDR3 protein: CASSLTGLAGVEQFF; CDR3 DNA: TGTGCCAGCAGTCTGACGGGACTAGCGGGAGTTGAGCAGTTCTTC; D gene: TRBD2; V gene: TRBV2; clone size: -; J gene: TRBJ2-1
CDR3 protein: CASSFSGRLQETQYF; CDR3 DNA: TGCGCCAGCAGCTTTAGCGGGAGGCTACAAGAGACCCAGTACTTC; D gene: TRBD2; V gene: TRBV4-1; clone size: once; J gene: TRBJ2-5
CDR3 protein: CASSIRDSYEQYF; CDR3 DNA: TGTGCCAGCAGTATCCGGGACAGCTACGAGCAGTACTTC; D gene: TRBD1; V gene: TRBV28; clone size: -; J gene: TRBJ2-7
CDR3 protein: CASSLDTSNYGYTF; CDR3 DNA: TGCGCCAGCAGCCTCGACACTTCTAACTATGGCTACACCTTC; D gene: -; V gene: TRBV5-1; clone size: -; J gene: TRBJ1-2
CDR3 protein: CASSPTDRGKETQYF; CDR3 DNA: TGTGCCAGCAGCCCAACGGACAGGGGGAAAGAGACCCAGTACTTC; D gene: -; V gene: TRBV21-1; clone size: -; J gene: TRBJ2-5
CDR3 protein: CASSPGYRETKLLYNEQFF; CDR3 DNA: TGTGCCAGCTCACCCGGGTACCGGGAGACCAAGTTACTTTACAATGAGCAGTTCTTC; D gene: -; V gene: TRBV18; clone size: -; J gene: TRBJ2-1
CDR3 protein: CASTPGASPGAGTQYF; CDR3 DNA: TGTGCCAGCACCCCCGGGGCTAGCCCAGGAGCCGGTACGCAGTATTTT; D gene: -; V gene: TRBV27; clone size: -; J gene: TRBJ2-3
CDR3 protein: CASSVGGATNEKLFF; CDR3 DNA: TGTGCCAGCAGCGTGGGGGGCGCAACTAATGAAAAACTGTTTTTT; D gene: -; V gene: TRBV28; clone size: -; J gene: TRBJ1-4
CDR3 protein: CAWSVGARDIQYF; CDR3 DNA: TGTGCCTGGAGTGTGGGGGCTAGGGACATTCAGTACTTC; D gene: -; V gene: TRBV30; clone size: -; J gene: TRBJ2-4
CDR3 protein: CASKGPAGTSKYYPKSSYNEQFF; CDR3 DNA: TGTGCCAGCAAGGGACCCGCTGGGACCTCGAAGTATTATCCTAAGAGCTCCTACAATGAGCAGTTCTTC; D gene: -; V gene: TRBV14; clone size: once; J gene: TRBJ2-1
CDR3 protein: CASSHRDSSETQYF; CDR3 DNA: TGTGCCAGCAGTCACCGGGACAGTTCGGAGACCCAGTACTTC; D gene: TRBD1; V gene: TRBV6-6; clone size: once; J gene: TRBJ2-5
CDR3 protein: CASSVDPQTGELFF; CDR3 DNA: TGTGCCAGCAGCGTCGACCCCCAGACCGGGGAGCTGTTTTTT; D gene: -; V gene: TRBV9; clone size: -; J gene: TRBJ2-2
CDR3 protein: CAWSSGQGWYEQYF; CDR3 DNA: TGTGCCTGGAGCAGCGGACAGGGGTGGTACGAGCAGTACTTC; D gene: TRBD1; V gene: TRBV30; clone size: -; J gene: TRBJ2-7
CDR3 protein: CASSQEAGTEQYF; CDR3 DNA: TGCGCCAGCAGCCAAGAGGCCGGGACAGAGCAGTACTTC; D gene: -; V gene: TRBV4-1; clone size: -; J gene: TRBJ2-7
CDR3 protein: CASTWRGQGEKLFF; CDR3 DNA: TGCGCCAGCACCTGGCGGGGACAGGGAGAAAAACTGTTTTTT; D gene: TRBD1; V gene: TRBV5-1; clone size: once; J gene: TRBJ1-4
CDR3 protein: CASSYGPEAFF; CDR3 DNA: TGTGCCAGCAGTTATGGGCCTGAAGCTTTCTTT; D gene: -; V gene: TRBV6-5; clone size: -; J gene: TRBJ1-1
CDR3 protein: CASSLRGRDGETQYF; CDR3 DNA: TGTGCCAGCAGTTTACGGGGGAGGGACGGGGAGACCCAGTACTTC; D gene: TRBD2; V gene: TRBV27; clone size: -; J gene: TRBJ2-5
CDR3 protein: CASSLSRGNWGYTF; CDR3 DNA: TGTGCCAGCAGTTTATCGAGGGGAAATTGGGGCTACACCTTC; D gene: -; V gene: TRBV27; clone size: -; J gene: TRBJ1-2
CDR3 protein: CASSLQQPRGHGYTF; CDR3 DNA: TGTGCCAGCAGCTTACAGCAGCCCCGAGGCCATGGCTACACCTTC; D gene: -; V gene: TRBV7-2; clone size: -; J gene: TRBJ1-2
CDR3 protein: CSVDWGRGETQYF; CDR3 DNA: TGCAGCGTTGATTGGGGTCGGGGAGAGACCCAGTACTTC; D gene: -; V gene: TRBV29-1; clone size: -; J gene: TRBJ2-5
CDR3 protein: CAFRGYGYTF; CDR3 DNA: TGTGCCTTCCGGGGTTATGGCTACACCTTC; D gene: -; V gene: TRBV30; clone size: -; J gene: TRBJ1-2
CDR3 protein: CASSPSTGTEAFF; CDR3 DNA: TGTGCCAGTTCTCCCTCGACAGGAACCGAAGCTTTCTTT; D gene: -; V gene: TRBV5-6; clone size: -; J gene: TRBJ1-1
CDR3 protein: CASRDRDPLYGYTF; CDR3 DNA: TGTGCCAGCAGGGACCGGGACCCTCTTTATGGCTACACCTTC; D gene: -; V gene: TRBV2; clone size: -; J gene: TRBJ1-2
CDR3 protein: CASSIQTSRTTGELFF; CDR3 DNA: TGCGCCAGCAGCATACAGACTAGCCGAACTACCGGGGAGCTGTTTTTT; D gene: TRBD2; V gene: TRBV5-1; clone size: -; J gene: TRBJ2-2
CDR3 protein: CASRQNRVGEPQHF; CDR3 DNA: TGTGCCAGCAGACAAAACAGGGTAGGAGAGCCCCAGCATTTT; D gene: -; V gene: TRBV6-6; clone size: -; J gene: TRBJ1-5
CDR3 protein: CASGFGELREQFF; CDR3 DNA: TGTGCTAGTGGTTTTGGGGAACTCCGTGAGCAGTTCTTC; D gene: -; V gene: TRBV12-5; clone size: once; J gene: TRBJ2-1
CDR3 protein: CATSRQRTDNEQFF; CDR3 DNA: TGTGCCACCAGCAGACAACGGACAGACAATGAGCAGTTCTTC; D gene: -; V gene: TRBV15; clone size: -; J gene: TRBJ2-1
CDR3 protein: CATSRDLRVEQYF; CDR3 DNA: TGTGCCACCAGCAGAGATCTCAGGGTCGAGCAGTACTTC; D gene: -; V gene: TRBV15; clone size: -; J gene: TRBJ2-7
CDR3 protein: CSVGPSHTANYGYTF; CDR3 DNA: TGCAGCGTTGGGCCCTCGCATACCGCTAACTATGGCTACACCTTC; D gene: -; V gene: TRBV29-1; clone size: -; J gene: TRBJ1-2
CDR3 protein: CASSLTGNQPQHF; CDR3 DNA: TGTGCCAGCAGCTTAACTGGAAATCAGCCCCAGCATTTT; D gene: -; V gene: TRBV7-9; clone size: -; J gene: TRBJ1-5
CDR3 protein: CASSPRTGKETQYF; CDR3 DNA: TGTGCCAGCAGTCCAAGGACAGGGAAAGAGACCCAGTACTTC; D gene: TRBD1; V gene: TRBV28; clone size: -; J gene: TRBJ2-5
CDR3 protein: CASSSDGPGTQYF; CDR3 DNA: TGTGCCAGCAGCTCTGACGGGCCGGGGACCCAGTACTTC; D gene: -; V gene: TRBV5-4; clone size: -; J gene: TRBJ2-5
CDR3 protein: CASSPRLAAQETQYF; CDR3 DNA: TGCGCCAGCAGCCCTCGACTAGCGGCCCAAGAGACCCAGTACTTC; D gene: TRBD2; V gene: TRBV5-1; clone size: -; J gene: TRBJ2-5
CDR3 protein: CASSPPGTYEQYF; CDR3 DNA: TGTGCCAGCTCACCACCCGGGACCTACGAGCAGTACTTC; D gene: -; V gene: TRBV18; clone size: -; J gene: TRBJ2-7
CDR3 protein: CASSLFGAYEQYF; CDR3 DNA: TGTGCCAGCAGCTTGTTTGGAGCTTACGAGCAGTACTTC; D gene: -; V gene: TRBV5-8; clone size: -; J gene: TRBJ2-7
CDR3 protein: CASSLGQGAEPQHF; CDR3 DNA: TGTGCCAGCAGCTTAGGACAGGGTGCGGAGCCCCAGCATTTT; D gene: TRBD1; V gene: TRBV7-9; clone size: once; J gene: TRBJ1-5
CDR3 protein: CATSEEGLSGANVLTF; CDR3 DNA: TGTGCCACCTCAGAGGAGGGACTCTCTGGGGCCAACGTCCTGACTTTC; D gene: -; V gene: TRBV5-4; clone size: -; J gene: TRBJ2-6
CDR3 protein: CASTYGGYLNTEAFF; CDR3 DNA: TGTGCCAGTACCTACGGGGGGTACCTCAACACTGAAGCTTTCTTT; D gene: -; V gene: TRBV19; clone size: -; J gene: TRBJ1-1
CDR3 protein: CASSLLDSYEQYF; CDR3 DNA: TGTGCCAGCAGCTTATTGGATTCCTACGAGCAGTACTTC; D gene: -; V gene: TRBV5-5; clone size: few; J gene: TRBJ2-7
CDR3 protein: CASSVVADKPGYTF; CDR3 DNA: TGTGCCAGCAGCGTAGTAGCGGACAAGCCTGGCTACACCTTC; D gene: -; V gene: TRBV9; clone size: -; J gene: TRBJ1-2
CDR3 protein: CATSPAGEEPTDTQYF; CDR3 DNA: TGTGCCACCTCACCCGCAGGAGAGGAACCCACAGATACGCAGTATTTT; D gene: -; V gene: TRBV25-1; clone size: -; J gene: TRBJ2-3
CDR3 protein: CASSKRAGTGFDEQYF; CDR3 DNA: TGTGCCAGCAGCAAGAGAGCCGGGACAGGGTTCGACGAGCAGTACTTC; D gene: TRBD1; V gene: TRBV9; clone size: -; J gene: TRBJ2-7
CDR3 protein: CASSSLATGALQETQYF; CDR3 DNA: TGTGCCAGCAGCTCGCTAGCAACAGGGGCTCTCCAAGAGACCCAGTACTTC; D gene: TRBD1; V gene: TRBV5-6; clone size: -; J gene: TRBJ2-5
CDR3 protein: CAIGRIAAGLAAQYYEQYF; CDR3 DNA: TGTGCCATCGGCCGGATTGCCGCGGGACTAGCGGCTCAATACTACGAGCAGTACTTC; D gene: TRBD2; V gene: TRBV10-3; clone size: -; J gene: TRBJ2-7
CDR3 protein: CASSLADAGDTQYF; CDR3 DNA: TGTGCCAGCAGCTTGGCCGACGCGGGGGATACGCAGTATTTT; D gene: -; V gene: TRBV5-4; clone size: -; J gene: TRBJ2-3
CDR3 protein: CASSLRRDTEAFF; CDR3 DNA: TGTGCCAGCAGCTTGAGACGGGACACTGAAGCTTTCTTT; D gene: -; V gene: TRBV5-4; clone size: few; J gene: TRBJ1-1
CDR3 protein: CASSPRSGGYSYNEQFF; CDR3 DNA: TGTGCCAGCAGTCCCCGCAGTGGGGGTTACTCCTACAATGAGCAGTTCTTC; D gene: -; V gene: TRBV27; clone size: -; J gene: TRBJ2-1
CDR3 protein: CASSLGGSGRGETQYF; CDR3 DNA: TGTGCCAGCAGCTTAGGGGGTAGCGGGAGAGGAGAGACCCAGTACTTC; D gene: TRBD2; V gene: TRBV7-8; clone size: -; J gene: TRBJ2-5
CDR3 protein: CASTKNPRPPGDTEAFF; CDR3 DNA: TGTGCCAGCACTAAGAACCCAAGGCCTCCGGGGGACACTGAAGCTTTCTTT; D gene: -; V gene: TRBV9; clone size: -; J gene: TRBJ1-1
CDR3 protein: CASSFSADEQFF; CDR3 DNA: TGTGCCAGCAGCTTTTCTGCCGATGAGCAGTTCTTC; D gene: -; V gene: TRBV7-6; clone size: -; J gene: TRBJ2-1
CDR3 protein: CASSDSPDTAYEQYF; CDR3 DNA: TGTGCCAGCAGTGACTCTCCTGACACCGCCTACGAGCAGTACTTC; D gene: -; V gene: TRBV6-1; clone size: -; J gene: TRBJ2-7
CDR3 protein: CASSFVGSEQYF; CDR3 DNA: TGTGCCAGCAGTTTCGTAGGGTCCGAGCAGTACTTC; D gene: -; V gene: TRBV27; clone size: -; J gene: TRBJ2-7
CDR3 protein: CASSENRGETQYF; CDR3 DNA: TGTGCCAGCAGTGAAAACAGGGGGGAGACCCAGTACTTC; D gene: TRBD1; V gene: TRBV28; clone size: -; J gene: TRBJ2-5
CDR3 protein: CASIKGGGRVYNEQFF; CDR3 DNA: TGTGCCAGCATTAAGGGGGGGGGCCGAGTCTACAATGAGCAGTTCTTC; D gene: -; V gene: TRBV2; clone size: few; J gene: TRBJ2-1
CDR3 protein: CASSQSRTGGTYNEQFF; CDR3 DNA: TGCGCCAGCAGCCAATCGAGGACAGGGGGGACCTACAATGAGCAGTTCTTC; D gene: TRBD1; V gene: TRBV4-1; clone size: -; J gene: TRBJ2-1
CDR3 protein: CASSQVSGQRANVLTF; CDR3 DNA: TGTGCCAGCAGCCAAGTTTCCGGGCAGAGGGCCAACGTCCTGACTTTC; D gene: -; V gene: TRBV4-2; clone size: -; J gene: TRBJ2-6
CDR3 protein: CASSLVWTLNTEAFF; CDR3 DNA: TGTGCCAGCAGCTTAGTCTGGACCTTGAACACTGAAGCTTTCTTT; D gene: -; V gene: TRBV11-2; clone size: -; J gene: TRBJ1-1
CDR3 protein: CASSFGGWNTEAFF; CDR3 DNA: TGTGCCAGCAGTTTCGGGGGCTGGAACACTGAAGCTTTCTTT; D gene: -; V gene: TRBV27; clone size: -; J gene: TRBJ1-1
CDR3 protein: CASSVGPPEFNQPQHF; CDR3 DNA: TGTGCCAGCAGCGTCGGTCCCCCAGAATTCAATCAGCCCCAGCATTTT; D gene: -; V gene: TRBV9; clone size: -; J gene: TRBJ1-5